Following are 28 T cell receptor beta chains from one sample sequenced in a study of read filtering for tumor transcriptome and immune sequencing. Molecular barcoded adaptors covering alpha/delta and beta/gamma chains were used on roughly 400 ng RNA. MiXCR, applied by TCRdb to the reads, yields one record per CDR3 protein. The sample contains around 38,000 distinct CDR3 sequences, about an eighth of which appear only once. Sequenced material: a population of CD138-negative cells sorted from bone marrow. These receptors came from a donor over 35 with multiple myeloma.

In this sample, this clonotype turned up a few times. A clone one base away is much larger, so this may be a read error. The chain uses TRBV7-2 and TRBJ1-1; no firm D call. The V gene lost 1 base and the J gene lost 4 bases, with 7 bases spanning the gap. CDR1 is SGHTA and CDR2 is FQGNSA in the germline V gene. The CDR3 covers 13 residues. This CDR3 is CASSLVTRTEAFF. The CDR3 DNA follows: TGTGCCAGCAGCTTAGTAACGCGCACTGAAGCTTTCTTT.

Many counts were recorded for this clonotype. This sequence joins TRBV11-2 and TRBJ1-1, with TRBD1 as a possible D gene (5 bases). The V and J ends lost 6 bases and 1 base respectively, with 9 bases between them. Germline CDR1 and CDR2: SGHAT and FQNNGV. The CDR3 has 13 residues. The CDR3 spells CASSSGQNTEAFF. The CDR3 DNA reads as TGTGCCAGCAGTTCAGGACAGAACACTGAAGCTTTCTTT. The full variable domain, rest sourced from reference TRBV11-2 and TRBJ1-1, is EAGVAQSPRYKIIEKRQSVAFWCNPISGHATLYWYQQILGQGPKLLIQFQNNGVVDDSQLPKDRFSAERLKGVDSTLKIQPAKLEDSAVYLCASSSGQNTEAFFGQGTRLTVV.

In this sample, this clonotype turned up many times. The J gene is TRBJ2-7, the V gene TRBV28, with unresolved D. V lost 3 bases and J lost 3, with 9 bases in between. The CDR3 is 13 residues long. The germline CDR1 and CDR2 sequences are MDHEN and SYDVKM. CDR3: CASSLRSFYEQYF. The CDR3 DNA sequence: TGTGCCAGCAGTTTGCGCTCCTTCTACGAGCAGTACTTC.

This clonotype was counted many times. The chain has TRBV28 and TRBJ2-7; no clear D gene. With 2 bases removed from V and 6 bases from J, the gap between germline ends came to 14 bases. Germline CDR1 is MDHEN and CDR2 is SYDVKM. The length of the CDR3 is 14 residues. The CDR3 nucleotides are TGTGCCAGCAGTTTAACGGAACCTAAAGCCGAGCAGTACTTC. Amino acids: CASSLTEPKAEQYF.

In its sample, this clonotype was seen many times. The J gene is TRBJ2-2, the V gene TRBV5-1; no reliable D call. The CDR3 is made up of 14 amino acids. Trimming removed 1 base from V and 1 base from J, with 5 bases in between. Germline-derived CDR1 and CDR2 are SGHRS and YFSETQ. In DNA form, the CDR3 reads TGCGCCAGCAGCTTGTGGCAGAACACCGGGGAGCTGTTTTTT. Translation: CASSLWQNTGELFF.

As concerns this clonotype: A much larger clone lies one base from this, so it may be a read error. The chain recombines TRBV20-1 with TRBJ2-5; D gene uncertain. The CDR3 covers 13 residues. CDR1 DFQATT and CDR2 SNEGSKA come from the germline V gene (reference sequence). CDR3 region: CSAKLTPQGTQYF. CDR3 DNA: TGCAGTGCTAAGTTGACCCCGCAAGGGACCCAGTACTTC.

In this sample, this clonotype turned up many times. The chain has TRBV6-1 and TRBJ2-1, with unresolved D. This CDR3 region has 12 residues. V dropped 2 bases and J dropped 9 bases, with 8 bases sitting between them. Germline CDR1 is MNHNS and CDR2 is SASEGT. The chain's CDR3 is CASSEYGGEQFF. For the CDR3, the DNA is TGTGCCAGCAGTGAATACGGCGGTGAGCAGTTCTTC.

Many counts were recorded for this clonotype. This rearrangement joins TRBV3-1 to TRBJ2-2, with a possible D match to TRBD2 (5 bases). V was clipped by 2 bases and J by 4 bases, with 26 bases between them. The V gene's germline CDR1 is LGHDT and CDR2 YNNKEL (reference sequence). The length of the CDR3 is 20 residues. The CDR3 loop is CASSQIHQFFRRKGTGELFF. In DNA, the CDR3 is TGTGCCAGCAGCCAAATCCACCAGTTTTTCCGGAGGAAAGGCACCGGGGAGCTGTTTTTT.

In this sample, this clonotype turned up many times. V gene TRBV2 combines with J gene TRBJ1-1, with D unresolved. The CDR3 sequence is 12 residues long. Per the germline V gene, CDR1 is SNHLY and CDR2 is FYNNEI. The V end lost 2 bases, the J end lost 11 bases, and 12 bases lay between the germline ends. CDR3 protein: CASSESAWTAFF. Written as DNA, the CDR3 is TGTGCCAGCAGTGAAAGCGCGTGGACCGCTTTCTTT.

This clonotype was recorded only once. A much bigger clone sits one base away, suggesting this may be a read error. The chain combines TRBV4-2 with TRBJ2-1, with TRBD2 identical over 9 bases. The CDR3 runs to 15 residues. CDR1 and CDR2 (germline): LGHNA, YNFKEQ. The V segment lost 3 bases and the J segment 6 bases; nucleotides outside the gene matches: 6. The CDR3 reads CASSQREGYFNEQFF. The CDR3 DNA sequence: TGTGCCAGCAGCCAGCGGGAGGGCTATTTCAATGAGCAGTTCTTC.

This clonotype has more than one count but fewer than ten. J is TRBJ1-2 and V is TRBV7-3; TRBD1 might be the D (5 bases). Looked up from germline, CDR1 is SGHTA and CDR2 is FQGTGA. The CDR3 has 13 amino acids. V lost 3 bases and J lost 8, with 13 bases in between. The CDR3 sequence is CASSFEGLRGYTF. CDR3 sequence (DNA): TGTGCCAGCAGCTTTGAGGGGCTCAGAGGCTACACCTTC.

This clonotype was counted a few times. V and J are TRBV7-8 and TRBJ2-7; TRBD1 agrees at 7 bases. CDR1 and CDR2 (germline): SGHVS, FQNEAQ. This CDR3 is built from 14 residues. J was trimmed by 3 bases and V by 3 bases; bases with no gene match: 5. Here the CDR3 DNA reads TGTGCCAGCAGCTTCGGCCGGGACAGCTACGAGCAGTACTTC. Protein sequence: CASSFGRDSYEQYF.

The table lists this clonotype with many counts. The V and J genes are TRBV4-1 and TRBJ2-2; 8 nucleotides agree with TRBD2. Germline trimming cut 3 bases from V and 6 bases from J; bases unmatched to any gene: 15. This CDR3 spans 18 amino acids. The germline V gene has CDR1 MGHRA and CDR2 YSYEKL. DNA of the CDR3: TGCGCCAGCAGCCATTTCATACCGGCTAGCGGGTCCCCCGGGGAGCTGTTTTTT. Amino acids: CASSHFIPASGSPGELFF.

This clonotype came up many times. The rearrangement uses TRBV14 and TRBJ2-1; D is uncertain. The CDR3 is 16 residues long. CDR1 SGHDN and CDR2 FVKESK come from the germline V gene. Trimming stripped 5 bases from V and 7 bases from J, with 21 bases between. CDR3 sequence reads: CASSSYRVSSRNEQFF. The CDR3 bases are TGTGCCAGCAGCTCCTATCGAGTATCTAGTCGTAATGAGCAGTTCTTC.

This clonotype was seen a handful of times. The rearrangement links TRBV23-1 to TRBJ2-4; D is possibly TRBD1 (6 bases). TRBV23-1 is reported as an ORF; its role is uncertain. The CDR3 contains 16 residues. V was shortened by 0 bases and J by 0 bases, with 9 bases between the two germline ends. CDR3 region: CASSQSSGVAKNIQYF. CDR3 bases: TGCGCCAGCAGTCAATCGTCAGGGGTAGCCAAAAACATTCAGTACTTC.

This clonotype was observed at least ten times. V gene TRBV7-2 combines with J gene TRBJ2-5; no reliable D call. V was cut by 4 bases and J by 4 bases, with 7 bases left in between. CDR1 SGHTA and CDR2 FQGNSA come from the germline V gene. The CDR3 is made up of 12 amino acids. CDR3 amino acids: CASSSSVETQYF. CDR3 coding DNA: TGTGCCAGCAGCTCTTCGGTAGAGACCCAGTACTTC. The full variable domain, rest sourced from reference TRBV7-2 and TRBJ2-5, is GAGVSQSPSNKVTEKGKDVELRCDPISGHTALYWYRQSLGQGLEFLIYFQGNSAPDKSGLPSDRFSAERTGGSVSTLTIQRTQQEDSAVYLCASSSSVETQYFGPGTRLLVL.

As to this clonotype: A much larger clone differs by one base, so this may be a read error. This CDR3 fails to terminate in the conserved phenylalanine or tryptophan, so it likely reflects a read error. The chain has TRBV20-1 and TRBJ2-4; D is uncertain. V was shortened by 1 base and J by 13 bases, with 11 bases between the two germline ends. This CDR3 contains 11 residues. Germline values: CDR1 DFQATT, CDR2 SNEGSKA (reference sequence). The CDR3 DNA sequence: TGCAGTGCTAGAGGATGGAACACCCAGTACCTC. Protein: CSARGWNTQYL.

A few counts support this clonotype. This chain joins TRBV12-3 or TRBV12-4 and TRBJ2-2, with TRBD2 as a possible D gene (7 bases). The CDR3 runs to 14 residues. Trimming pared 10 bases from V and 5 bases from J, leaving 17 bases between. The CDR3 bases are TGTGCCACCAAGGGGGGGCCGGGAACCGGGGAGCTGTTTTTT. Translated, it gives CATKGGPGTGELFF.

In this sample, this clonotype turned up a few times. The chain combines TRBV5-1 with TRBJ2-7; 8 bases fit TRBD2. Looked up from germline, CDR1 is SGHRS and CDR2 is YFSETQ. This CDR3 has 13 residues. V trimming: 4 bases; J trimming: 3 bases; junction bases outside the gene matches: 3. Written as DNA, the CDR3 is TGCGCCAGCAGCGGAGGGACTAGCTACGAGCAGTACTTC. Translated, it gives CASSGGTSYEQYF.

The sample holds many counts of this clonotype. The rearrangement uses TRBV28 and TRBJ2-3; TRBD2 might be the D (5 bases). Germline CDR1 MDHEN, CDR2 SYDVKM. The CDR3 is 15 amino acids. V was cut by 4 bases and J by 2 bases, with 13 bases left in between. DNA for the CDR3: TGTGCCAGCAGTTCCCCACCTAGCCACACAGATACGCAGTATTTT. The encoded protein is CASSSPPSHTDTQYF. The full variable domain, completed using reference TRBV28 and TRBJ2-3, is DVKVTQSSRYLVKRTGEKVFLECVQDMDHENMFWYRQDPGLGLRLIYFSYDVKMKEKGDIPEGYSVSREKKERFSLILESASTNQTSMYLCASSSPPSHTDTQYFGPGTRLTVL.

Details on this clonotype: With a much larger clone just one base away, this may be a read error. The V and J genes are TRBV7-9 and TRBJ2-7, with TRBD1 matching 7 bases. With V trimmed by 5 bases and J by 6 bases, 10 bases remained unmatched. Germline V gene sequence: CDR1 SEHNR, CDR2 FQNEAQ (reference sequence). The CDR3 has 14 amino acids. CDR3 in amino acids: CASSIGGTAGEQYF. CDR3 DNA sequence: TGTGCCAGCAGCATAGGGGGCACCGCCGGCGAGCAGTACTTC.

This clonotype has at least ten counts. This chain links TRBV6-1 with TRBJ1-1; D is ambiguous. Trimming stripped 8 bases from V and 3 bases from J, with 10 bases between. The CDR3 sequence is 12 residues long. The germline V gene encodes CDR1 MNHNS and CDR2 SASEGT. In nucleotides, the CDR3 is TGTGCCAGCTCTAAGGCCTACACTGAAGCTTTCTTT. Its translation: CASSKAYTEAFF.

In this sample, this clonotype turned up many times. This chain uses TRBV4-1 with TRBJ2-6; no reliable D call. The germline V gene has CDR1 MGHRA and CDR2 YSYEKL. Trimming cost V 6 bases and J 1 base, with 4 bases left between them. CDR3 length equals 13 residues. CDR3 region: CASRLSGANVLTF. CDR3 sequence (DNA): TGCGCCAGCAGATTATCTGGGGCCAACGTCCTGACTTTC.

Many counts were recorded for this clonotype. The chain uses TRBV2 and TRBJ2-7; unclear D gene. CDR3 size: 15 residues. CDR1 SNHLY and CDR2 FYNNEI come from the germline V gene. Deletions cut 2 bases from V and 2 bases from J, with 13 bases between. The CDR3 DNA is TGTGCCAGCAGTGAAATAAGGACGGCGCCCTACGAGCAGTACTTC. Protein sequence: CASSEIRTAPYEQYF.

This clonotype has at least ten counts. The chain joins TRBV6-1 to TRBJ1-1; no clear D gene. This CDR3 has 12 residues. Trimming took 5 bases from V and 3 from J, leaving 7 bases between them. CDR1 and CDR2 (germline): MNHNS, SASEGT. The CDR3 is CASSRMDTEAFF. The CDR3 DNA is TGTGCCAGCAGTAGAATGGACACTGAAGCTTTCTTT.

At least ten counts were recorded for this clonotype. This CDR3 is CASSLLAGELFF. The CDR3 DNA follows: TGTGCCAGCAGCTTGCTGGCCGGGGAGCTGTTTTTT. The chain is built from TRBV7-9 and TRBJ2-2; D remains ambiguous. Between the trimmed V and J ends, which lost 3 bases and 6 bases, there was a span of 5 bases. CDR1 is SEHNR, CDR2 FQNEAQ, per germline (reference sequence). The CDR3 extends over 12 amino acids.

This clonotype was seen only a few times. The chain uses TRBV6-1 and TRBJ1-6; no firm D call. CDR3 length: 12 amino acids. The germline gives CDR1 MNHNS, CDR2 SASEGT. Trimming cost V 8 bases and J 4 bases, with 6 bases left between them. In DNA form, the CDR3 reads TGTGCCAGCGCTCCGTATAATTCACCCCTCCACTTT. It is translated as CASAPYNSPLHF.

To note about this clonotype: A much larger clonotype is one base distant, so this may be a read error. CDR3 bases: TGTGCCGGCAGCTTAAACGTTTTGGGCGGGGAGCTGTTTTTT. Translation: CAGSLNVLGGELFF. The gene calls are TRBV11-1 and TRBJ2-2; no clear D. The germline gives CDR1 SGHAT, CDR2 FQDESV (reference sequence). There are 14 residues in the CDR3. The whole variable domain, remainder taken from reference TRBV11-1 and TRBJ2-2, is EAEVAQSPRYKITEKSQAVAFWCDPISGHATLYWYRQILGQGPELLVQFQDESVVDDSQLPKDRFSAERLKGVDSTLKIQPAELGDSAMYLCAGSLNVLGGELFFGEGSRLTVL.